This T cell receptor (beta chain) was captured in a study of blood T cell repertoires in COVID-19 (dated by TCRdb to about 2020). About the full investigation: The collaborator samples originated in the United States, Italy and Spain and spanned the acute and convalescent phases of COVID-19. The prospective study material was composed of cDNA or gDNA derived from T cells, B-cell-depleted T cells, or PBMCs. Subjects who had been exposed to COVID-19, were actively infected with it, or had recovered from it provided the deeply sampled blood TCRbeta repertoires that made up the dataset. The repertoires were made available in a free public database intended to serve as a resource for research on the immune response to SARS-CoV-2. Samples came from the ongoing ImmuneRACE study (first 160 participants) plus 1,254 subjects from 6 global collaborators. A de-identified subject ID, COVID-19 status, age in years and sex were almost always included in the sample metadata. Where available, HLA class I and class II types were taken from metadata supplied by the sample provider and were not determined by assay-based typing.

The immunoSEQ Assay, a bias-controlled multiplex PCR, was used to amplify TCRbeta CDR3 regions from genomic DNA. Under the source paper's analysis protocol: Within the assay, amplification of reference gene primers was used to estimate how many nucleated cells each sample contained. Sequence reads were collapsed and filtered to measure the absolute abundance of every unique TCRbeta CDR3 rearrangement. For each sample, productive Simpson clonality was calculated as the square root of Simpson's diversity index over productive rearrangements. TCRdb holds this immuneACCESS table with in-frame rearrangements only. Some clones are missing; in checked studies, unresolved V genes explain under half, and the rest has no known cause. That table gives V, J and clone size, and the DNA gave D and trimming. The sample table lists some 240,000 clones, 80% to 90% of them with a count of one. The ten largest clones add up to approximately 10% of the sample.

CDR1 and CDR2 are drawn from the germline V gene: LGHNA, YNFKEQ. Reading from cysteine to phenylalanine, the CDR3 counts 14 amino acids. Of the read, only the CDR3 DNA is kept; its 42 bases are in frame from base 1. Trimming removed 5 bases from V and 6 bases from J, leaving 13 bases between the germline ends. One collaborating source in Seattle enrolled patients while the patients were actively infected and followed the patients over time throughout the course of disease. Whole blood was collected in K2EDTA tubes by collaborating institutions according to the institutions' own protocols. Collaborator samples were shipped for TCRbeta analysis as frozen whole blood, isolated PBMCs, or DNA extracted from either sample type. Comment on this clone: There is no known antigen for this receptor. Nothing much larger sits one base from this clone, and base qualities are not available.

Study-level results and caveats: How much clinical and demographic metadata was included differed by source and by participant, and the metadata was provided uncurated.

The rearrangement combines TRBV4-2 with TRBJ2-2; the D gene is possibly TRBD1, with 6 bases matching. The sequence came from a woman in her sixties or seventies with COVID-19, enrolled during active disease. Material: peripheral blood. The encoded CDR3 is CASSLTGISGELFF. The DNA reads as follows: TGTGCCAGCAGCTTAACAGGGATATCCGGGGAGCTGTTTTTT.